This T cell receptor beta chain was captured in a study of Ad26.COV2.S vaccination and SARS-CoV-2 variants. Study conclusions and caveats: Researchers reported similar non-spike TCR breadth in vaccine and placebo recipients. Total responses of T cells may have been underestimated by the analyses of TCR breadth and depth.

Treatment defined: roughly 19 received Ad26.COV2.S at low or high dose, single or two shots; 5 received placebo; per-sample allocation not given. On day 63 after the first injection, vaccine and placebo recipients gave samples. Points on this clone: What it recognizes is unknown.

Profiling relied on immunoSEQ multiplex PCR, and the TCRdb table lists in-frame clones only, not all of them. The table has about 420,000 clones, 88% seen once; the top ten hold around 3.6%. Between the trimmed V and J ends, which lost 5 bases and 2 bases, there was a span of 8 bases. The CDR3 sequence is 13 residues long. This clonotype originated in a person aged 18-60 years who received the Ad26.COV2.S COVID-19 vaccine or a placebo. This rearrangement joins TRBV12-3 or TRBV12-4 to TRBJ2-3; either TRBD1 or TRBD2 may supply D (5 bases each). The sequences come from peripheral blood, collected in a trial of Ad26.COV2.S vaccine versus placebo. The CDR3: CASSRGTTDTQYF. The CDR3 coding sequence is TGTGCCAGCAGTCGAGGGACCACAGATACGCAGTATTTT.